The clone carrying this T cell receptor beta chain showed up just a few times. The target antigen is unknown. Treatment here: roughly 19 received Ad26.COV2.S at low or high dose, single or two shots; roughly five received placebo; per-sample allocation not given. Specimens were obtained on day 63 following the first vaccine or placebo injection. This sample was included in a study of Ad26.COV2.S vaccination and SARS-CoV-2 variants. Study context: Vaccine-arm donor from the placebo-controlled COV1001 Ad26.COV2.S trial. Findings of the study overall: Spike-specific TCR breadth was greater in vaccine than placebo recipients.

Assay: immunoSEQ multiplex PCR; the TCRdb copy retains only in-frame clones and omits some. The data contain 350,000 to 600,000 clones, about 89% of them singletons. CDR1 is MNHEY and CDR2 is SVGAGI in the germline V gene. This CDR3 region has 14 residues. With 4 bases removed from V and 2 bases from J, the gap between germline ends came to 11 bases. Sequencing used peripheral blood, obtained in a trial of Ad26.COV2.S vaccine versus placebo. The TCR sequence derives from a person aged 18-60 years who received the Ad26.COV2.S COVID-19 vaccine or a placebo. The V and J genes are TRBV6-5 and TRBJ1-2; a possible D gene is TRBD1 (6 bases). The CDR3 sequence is CASSSDRRNYGYTF. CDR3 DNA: TGTGCCAGCAGTTCAGACAGGCGCAACTATGGCTACACCTTC.